The 5 T cell receptor beta chains below were found in one sample sequenced in a study of T cells expressing NK-cell markers. Reanalyzing the 5' RACE reads, TCRdb keeps one entry per CDR3 protein, without DNA. Recorded for this sample: 550,000 to 600,000 distinct CDR3 sequences. The material sequenced was blood T cells: a sorted CD56 or NKG2C T cell subset, CD4+ or CD8+ T cells, or bulk PBMC T cells (not recorded which). These TCRs come from a man aged 18 to 29 in good health.

The chain has TRBV27 and TRBJ2-7; the D call from TCRdb, TRBD2, cannot be confirmed without DNA. The CDR3 length is 15 residues. Per the germline V gene, CDR1 is MNHEY and CDR2 is SMNVEV (reference sequence). The CDR3 is CASSSGTIASYEQYF.

This chain links TRBV13 with TRBJ2-1; TCRdb indicates TRBD1, and absent DNA this call remains unverified. Germline V gene data show CDR1 as PRHDT and CDR2 as FYEKMQ (reference sequence). The CDR3 has 17 amino acids. The CDR3 sequence: CASSSTGVGSDYNEQFF.

The chain recombines TRBV5-1 with TRBJ2-3; no DNA is available, so the TRBD1 call from TCRdb remains unchecked. This CDR3 comprises 14 residues. Looked up from germline, CDR1 is SGHRS and CDR2 is YFSETQ. This CDR3 reads CASTLQDRADTQYF.

The chain joins TRBV18 to TRBJ2-1; absent DNA, TCRdb's TRBD1 call cannot be checked. CDR1 and CDR2 from the germline V gene are KGHSH and LQKENI. This CDR3 region has 15 residues. The CDR3 sequence: CASSPGGGSPNEQFF.

The rearrangement links TRBV7-2 to TRBJ1-2. CDR1 is SGHTA, CDR2 FQGNSA, per germline. This CDR3 spans 16 amino acids. The CDR3 loop is CASSLLRPGLNYGYTF.